The present TCR beta chain was sequenced within a study of T cell responses to AZD1222 COVID-19 vaccine. Study context: Samples with a second dose at about 4 or about 12 weeks were pooled together.

The CDR3 spans 16 residues. The germline gives CDR1 SGHAT, CDR2 FQNNGV. V lost 5 bases, J lost 5 bases, and 19 bases lay in between. Findings and limits, study-wide: In a largely white British group with more females than males, clonal diversity was possibly underestimated.

Only one count was recorded for this clone. Its specificity is not known. Here immunoSEQ multiplex PCR was the method, and the copy in TCRdb shows in-frame clones only, minus some. There are fewer than 120,000 clones in the sample; approximately 90% occur only once, and over 6% lies in the top ten. The rearrangement uses TRBV11-2 and TRBJ2-1; D gene ambiguous. This TCR derives from an adult in good health. The material was peripheral blood, obtained on day 0 of AZD1222 vaccination. In nucleotides, the CDR3 is TGTGCCAGCAGCCCCCCTTATCGGCATTTTGACAATGAGCAGTTCTTC. This sequence encodes CASSPPYRHFDNEQFF.